The T cell receptor beta chain under discussion was sequenced for a study of blood T cell repertoires in COVID-19. Study-wide context: The study drew acute and convalescent COVID-19 samples from the United States, Italy and Spain. In each case, the material was cDNA or gDNA derived from T cells, B-cell-depleted T cells, or PBMCs.

As originally analysed: Reference gene primer amplification gave nucleated cell count estimates. Repertoires were generated with immunoSEQ multiplex PCR, while TCRdb's copy carries only in-frame clones and drops some. V, J and clone size are those of that table, while D and trimming were read from the DNA. The sample holds roughly 200,000 clones, under 85% seen once. A Seattle source enrolled patients during active infection and followed them longitudinally. The source of this sequence is a woman between 25 and 40 years old with COVID-19, enrolled during active disease. Sequencing input: peripheral blood.

The DNA for the CDR3 is TGTGCCAGCAGGCCTCCGGGACAGTTAAACTATGGCTACACCTTC. Protein: CASRPPGQLNYGYTF. This chain connects TRBV7-2 to TRBJ1-2; 7 nucleotides agree with TRBD1. Germline loops: CDR1 SGHTA, CDR2 FQGNSA. This CDR3 has 15 residues. Unmatched junction bases numbered 9, after V lost 6 bases and J lost 2 bases.